The source of this TCR beta chain is a study of CD8+CD57+ T cells in acquired aplastic anemia. In the study overall: CD4+ cells from healthy donors averaged about 10.8 million reads. Overall study findings and caveats: Patients and controls had in common approximately 30 CD8+ CDR3 sequences.

Points on this clonotype: What it binds is not known.

The use of genomic DNA as template underpinned the TCR beta VDJ and CDR3 profiling. TCRdb passed the reads through MiXCR, listing each CDR3 protein once. The sample lists 90,000 to 130,000 distinct CDR3 sequences, around half seen once, with 25% to 35% in the top ten. Trimming pared 3 bases from V and 1 base from J, leaving 8 bases between. Germline lookup yields CDR1 SQVTM and CDR2 ANQGSEA. This CDR3 is 13 amino acids long. This receptor was obtained from a human donor in good health, serving as a control. The sequencing sample was made of sorted CD4+, CD8+, or CD8+CD57+ T cells (not recorded which) from PBMCs. The chain links TRBV29-1 to TRBJ2-3; TRBD2 is a possible D gene (6 bases). CDR3 nucleotide sequence: TGCAGCGTTGATCCGGGGGGCACAGATACGCAGTATTTT. Its translation: CSVDPGGTDTQYF.